Listed here are 14 T cell receptor beta chains from one sample, sequenced in a study of blood T cell repertoires in COVID-19. Data came from immunoSEQ multiplex PCR; TCRdb stores just in-frame clones and leaves some out. The sample records around 230,000 clones, around four fifths being singletons. Sequencing was carried out using peripheral blood. Receptors were obtained from a woman aged 70-85 years with active or convalescent COVID-19.

V and J are TRBV7-6 and TRBJ2-1; 11 bases agree with TRBD2. Germline lookup yields CDR1 SGHVS and CDR2 FNYEAQ. The junction had 3 bases not matched to a gene; V was cut back by 4 bases and J by 4 bases. This CDR3 spans 15 amino acids. The CDR3 nucleotides are TGTGCCAGCAGCTCGGGACTAGCGGAGTACAATGAGCAGTTCTTC. Amino acid sequence: CASSSGLAEYNEQFF. Drawing the rest from reference TRBV7-6 and TRBJ2-1, the complete variable domain is GAGVSQSPRYKVTKRGQDVALRCDPISGHVSLYWYRQALGQGPEFLTYFNYEAQQDKSGLPNDRFSAERPEGSISTLTIQRTEQRDSAMYRCASSSGLAEYNEQFFGPGTRLTVL.

This clone was recorded a few times. V gene TRBV29-1 combines with J gene TRBJ1-1; no reliable D call. CDR3 length equals 15 residues. Germline V CDR1 and CDR2: SQVTM, ANQGSEA. Trimming removed 6 bases at V and 1 base at J, with 18 bases between. CDR3 region: CSVGLRDRGNTEAFF. The CDR3 nucleotides are TGCAGCGTGGGCCTCCGGGATCGGGGGAACACTGAAGCTTTCTTT.

This clone has just a few counts. CDR3 bases: TGTGCCAGCCGGTTGTACTCTGGAAACACCATATATTTT. Protein: CASRLYSGNTIYF. This chain connects TRBV3-1 (or the pseudogene TRBV3-2) to TRBJ1-3; unclear D gene. The CDR3 runs to 13 residues. The V end lost 8 bases, the J end lost 0 bases, and 8 bases lay between the germline ends. Germline loops: CDR1 LGHDT, CDR2 YNNKEL (reference sequence).

The chain links TRBV7-2 to TRBJ2-5; D is uncertain. CDR1 and CDR2 from the germline V gene are SGHTA and FQGNSA. Deletions cut 1 base from V and 5 bases from J, with 8 bases between. The CDR3 totals 13 residues. The CDR3: CASSLGGSETQYF. The CDR3 nucleotides read TGTGCCAGCAGCTTAGGCGGCTCGGAGACCCAGTACTTC.

As for this clone: In the same sample, other DNA sequences code for this CDR3. V and J are TRBV7-9 and TRBJ2-3; possibly TRBD2 for D (6 bases). V lost 0 bases and J 0 bases, leaving 7 bases between the germline ends. The CDR3 runs 15 residues. The germline CDR1 and CDR2 sequences are SEHNR and FQNEAQ (reference sequence). The DNA for the CDR3 is TGTGCCAGCAGCTTAGCGGGAGGTAGCACAGATACGCAGTATTTT. Translated: CASSLAGGSTDTQYF.

The V gene is TRBV4-1, the J gene TRBJ1-1, with 8 nucleotides matching TRBD1. The junction had 10 bases not matched to a gene; V was cut back by 3 bases and J by 1 base. The CDR3 has 17 residues. Germline CDR1 and CDR2: MGHRA and YSYEKL. The CDR3: CASSHDRQGRGNTEAFF. CDR3 in DNA: TGCGCCAGCAGCCACGACCGACAGGGGCGGGGGAACACTGAAGCTTTCTTT.

The chain is built from TRBV25-1 and TRBJ1-5; D remains ambiguous. Germline CDR1 is MGHDK and CDR2 is SYGVNS. This CDR3 is 14 amino acids long. Trimming shortened V by 1 base and J by 6 bases, and 10 bases separated the two germline ends. CDR3 protein: CASSEWGGSQPQHF. In DNA form, the CDR3 reads TGTGCCAGCAGTGAATGGGGAGGTAGTCAGCCCCAGCATTTT.

V and J are TRBV6-6 and TRBJ2-7; D possibly corresponds to TRBD1 (6 bases). The germline CDR1 and CDR2 sequences are MNHNY and SVGAGI (reference sequence). The length of the CDR3 is 16 residues. With 0 bases removed from V and 5 bases from J, the gap between germline ends came to 17 bases. The CDR3 region has the DNA TGTGCCAGCAGTTACTCTGAAGGGGGTAACGGGAACGAGCAGTACTTC. It codes for CASSYSEGGNGNEQYF.

This sequence joins TRBV28 and TRBJ2-7; 10 bases align to TRBD1. Unmatched junction bases numbered 6, after V lost 6 bases and J lost 1 base. CDR3 length equals 15 residues. Per germline, CDR1 MDHEN and CDR2 SYDVKM. CDR3 in amino acids: CASRTGTGASYEQYF. CDR3 DNA: TGTGCCAGCAGGACCGGGACAGGGGCTTCCTACGAGCAGTACTTC. The full variable domain, rest sourced from reference TRBV28 and TRBJ2-7, is DVKVTQSSRYLVKRTGEKVFLECVQDMDHENMFWYRQDPGLGLRLIYFSYDVKMKEKGDIPEGYSVSREKKERFSLILESASTNQTSMYLCASRTGTGASYEQYFGPGTRLTVT.

V is TRBV6-5 and J is TRBJ2-3; D gene unclear. This CDR3 is built from 13 residues. Per germline, CDR1 MNHEY and CDR2 SVGAGI. The V end lost 7 bases, the J end lost 2 bases, and 10 bases lay between the germline ends. The CDR3 here is CASNPLNTDTQYF. The DNA of the CDR3 is TGTGCCAGCAATCCGCTAAACACAGATACGCAGTATTTT.

The rearrangement joins TRBV7-3 to TRBJ2-1; 15 positions match TRBD2. The CDR3 runs 19 residues. The germline V gene has CDR1 SGHTA and CDR2 FQGTGA. V dropped 5 bases and J dropped 2; count of bases not matched to a gene: 10. CDR3 in DNA: TGTGCCAGCAGCCCGCAGGGACTAGCGGGGGGAAGGGCCTACAATGAGCAGTTCTTC. This sequence encodes CASSPQGLAGGRAYNEQFF.

In the case of this clone: The junction differs from germline at one of its ends, possibly a read error. The chain carries TRBV6-9 and TRBJ2-2, with 7 nucleotides matching TRBD2. The length of the CDR3 is 15 residues. The germline V gene has CDR1 MNHGY and CDR2 SVAAGI. CDR3 nucleotide sequence: TGTGCCAGCAAACTACGGGGGGAGAACGCCGGGGAGCTGTTTTTT. Translated: CASKLRGENAGELFF.

The chain employs TRBV10-3 and TRBJ1-6; TRBD1 aligns across 9 bases. J was trimmed by 8 bases and V by 4 bases; bases with no gene match: 0. In germline, CDR1 is ENHRY, CDR2 SYGVKD. The CDR3 consists of 13 residues. CDR3 residues: CAISGQGDSPLHF. The CDR3 DNA sequence: TGTGCCATCAGTGGACAGGGGGATTCACCCCTCCACTTT.

The sample holds one count of this clone. The V and J genes are TRBV7-8 and TRBJ1-1, with 8 bases fitting TRBD1. The CDR3 totals 15 residues. The V gene's germline CDR1 is SGHVS and CDR2 FQNEAQ. V lost 1 base to trimming and J lost 5 bases; unmatched junction nucleotides: 6. The CDR3 nucleotides are TGTGCCAGCAGCTTAGTGGCACAGGGGGAAACTGAAGCTTTCTTT. It is translated as CASSLVAQGETEAFF.